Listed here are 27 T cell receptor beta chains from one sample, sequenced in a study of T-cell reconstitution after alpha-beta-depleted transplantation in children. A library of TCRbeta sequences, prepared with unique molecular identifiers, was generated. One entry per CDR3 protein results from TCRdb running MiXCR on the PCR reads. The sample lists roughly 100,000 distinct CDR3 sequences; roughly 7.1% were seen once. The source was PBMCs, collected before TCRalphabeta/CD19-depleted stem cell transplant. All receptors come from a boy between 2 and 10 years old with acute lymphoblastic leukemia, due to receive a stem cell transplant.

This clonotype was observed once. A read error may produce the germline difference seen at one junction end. CDR3 sequence (DNA): TGTACCAGCAGCTCACTTGGGGGAAATACGCCGGGGGATTTGACTACGCAGTATTTT. This sequence encodes CTSSSLGGNTPGDLTTQYF. The J gene is TRBJ2-3, the V gene TRBV3-1; weak D call: TRBD2 (6 bases). CDR3 length: 19 amino acids. The germline CDR1 and CDR2 sequences are LGHDT and YNNKEL (reference sequence).

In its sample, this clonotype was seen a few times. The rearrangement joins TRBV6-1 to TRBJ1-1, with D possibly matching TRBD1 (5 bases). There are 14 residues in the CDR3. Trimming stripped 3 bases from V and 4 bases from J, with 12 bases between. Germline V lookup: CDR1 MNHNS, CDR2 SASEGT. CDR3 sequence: CASSERRGITEAFF. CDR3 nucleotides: TGTGCCAGCAGTGAGAGGAGGGGCATCACTGAAGCTTTCTTT.

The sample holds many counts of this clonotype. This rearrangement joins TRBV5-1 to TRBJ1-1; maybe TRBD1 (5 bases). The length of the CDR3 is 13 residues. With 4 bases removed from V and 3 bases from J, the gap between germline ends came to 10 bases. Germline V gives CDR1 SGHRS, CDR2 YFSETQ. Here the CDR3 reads CASSPAGDTEAFF. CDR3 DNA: TGCGCCAGCAGCCCCGCGGGGGACACTGAAGCTTTCTTT.

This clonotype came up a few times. The CDR3 DNA reads as TGCAGTGCTAGAGATCTTTTCAGGGGGCACGGGGAGACCCAGTACTTC. This codes for CSARDLFRGHGETQYF. This sequence joins TRBV20-1 and TRBJ2-5; 8 bases line up with TRBD1. CDR3 size: 16 residues. V trimming: 0 bases; J trimming: 5 bases; junction bases outside the gene matches: 11. Per the germline V gene, CDR1 is DFQATT and CDR2 is SNEGSKA (reference sequence).

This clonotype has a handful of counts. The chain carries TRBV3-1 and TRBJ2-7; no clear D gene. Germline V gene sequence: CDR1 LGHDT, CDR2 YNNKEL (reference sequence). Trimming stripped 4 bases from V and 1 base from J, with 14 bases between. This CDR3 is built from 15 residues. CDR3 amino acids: CASSPSTDGSYEQYF. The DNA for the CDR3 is TGTGCCAGCAGCCCCTCGACTGATGGGTCCTACGAGCAGTACTTC.

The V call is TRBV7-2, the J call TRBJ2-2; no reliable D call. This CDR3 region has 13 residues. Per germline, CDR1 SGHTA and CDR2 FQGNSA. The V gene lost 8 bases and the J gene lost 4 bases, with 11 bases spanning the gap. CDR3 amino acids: CASPTGATGELFF. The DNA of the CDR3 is TGTGCCAGCCCTACCGGCGCCACCGGGGAGCTGTTTTTT.

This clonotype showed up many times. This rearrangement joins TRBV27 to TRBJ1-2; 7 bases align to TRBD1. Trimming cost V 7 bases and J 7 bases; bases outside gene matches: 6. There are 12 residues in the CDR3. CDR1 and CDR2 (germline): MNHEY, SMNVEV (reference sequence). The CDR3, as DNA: TGTGCCAGCAAGGCAGGGGGAACTGGCTACACCTTC. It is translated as CASKAGGTGYTF.

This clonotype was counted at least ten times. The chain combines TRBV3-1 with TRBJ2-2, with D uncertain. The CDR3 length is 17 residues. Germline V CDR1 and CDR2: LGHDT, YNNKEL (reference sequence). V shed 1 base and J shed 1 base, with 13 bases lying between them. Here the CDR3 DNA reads TGTGCCAGCAGCCAAGGGGGTATGACAATGAACACCGGGGAGCTGTTTTTT. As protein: CASSQGGMTMNTGELFF.

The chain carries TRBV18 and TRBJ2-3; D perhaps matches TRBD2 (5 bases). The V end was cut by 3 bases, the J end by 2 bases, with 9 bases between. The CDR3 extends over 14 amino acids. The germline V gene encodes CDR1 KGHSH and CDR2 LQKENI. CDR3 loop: CASSPLLDTDTQYF. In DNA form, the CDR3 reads TGTGCCAGCTCACCCTTACTAGACACAGATACGCAGTATTTT. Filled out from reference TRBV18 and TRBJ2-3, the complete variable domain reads NAGVMQNPRHLVRRRGQEARLRCSPMKGHSHVYWYRQLPEEGLKFMVYLQKENIIDESGMPKERFSAEFPKEGPSILRIQQVVRGDSAAYFCASSPLLDTDTQYFGPGTRLTVL.

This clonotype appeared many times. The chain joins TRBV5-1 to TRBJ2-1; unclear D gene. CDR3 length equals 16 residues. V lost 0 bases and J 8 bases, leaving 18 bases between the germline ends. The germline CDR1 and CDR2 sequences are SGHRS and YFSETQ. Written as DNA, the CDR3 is TGCGCCAGCAGCTTGGCAGGTAGGGCTATTGTAGATGAGCAGTTCTTC. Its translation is CASSLAGRAIVDEQFF.

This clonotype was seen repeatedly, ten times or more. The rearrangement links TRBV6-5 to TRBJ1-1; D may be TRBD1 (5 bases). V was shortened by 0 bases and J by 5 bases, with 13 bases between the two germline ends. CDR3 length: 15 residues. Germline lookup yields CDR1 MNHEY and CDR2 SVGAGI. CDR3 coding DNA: TGTGCCAGCAGTTACTCGATCAGGGAGCTTACTGAAGCTTTCTTT. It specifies CASSYSIRELTEAFF.

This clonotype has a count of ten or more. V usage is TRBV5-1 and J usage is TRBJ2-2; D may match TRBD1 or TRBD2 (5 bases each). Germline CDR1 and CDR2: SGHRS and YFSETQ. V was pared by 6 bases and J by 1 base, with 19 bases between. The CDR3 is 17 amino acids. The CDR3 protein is CASTLTLGTGNTGELFF. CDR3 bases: TGCGCCAGCACCTTAACGCTAGGGACGGGGAACACCGGGGAGCTGTTTTTT.

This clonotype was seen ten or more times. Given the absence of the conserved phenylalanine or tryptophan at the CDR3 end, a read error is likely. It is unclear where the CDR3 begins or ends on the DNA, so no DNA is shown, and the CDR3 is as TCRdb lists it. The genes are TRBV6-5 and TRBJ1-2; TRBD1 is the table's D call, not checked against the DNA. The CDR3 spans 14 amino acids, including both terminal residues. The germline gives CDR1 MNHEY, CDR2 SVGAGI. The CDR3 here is CASSYSKAGVPLRL.

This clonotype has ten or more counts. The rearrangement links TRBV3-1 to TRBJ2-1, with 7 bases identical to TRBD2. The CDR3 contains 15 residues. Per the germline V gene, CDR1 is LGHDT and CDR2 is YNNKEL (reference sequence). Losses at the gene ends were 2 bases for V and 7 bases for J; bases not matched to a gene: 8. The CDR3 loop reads CASSQRAGRRNEQFF. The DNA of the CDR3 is TGTGCCAGCAGCCAAAGAGCGGGACGGCGAAATGAGCAGTTCTTC.

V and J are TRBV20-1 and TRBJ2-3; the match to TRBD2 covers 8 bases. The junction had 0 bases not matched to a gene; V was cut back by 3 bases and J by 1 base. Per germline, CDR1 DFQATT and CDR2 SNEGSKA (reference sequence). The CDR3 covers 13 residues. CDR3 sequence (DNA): TGCAGTGCTAGGACTAGCGGCACAGATACGCAGTATTTT. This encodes CSARTSGTDTQYF.

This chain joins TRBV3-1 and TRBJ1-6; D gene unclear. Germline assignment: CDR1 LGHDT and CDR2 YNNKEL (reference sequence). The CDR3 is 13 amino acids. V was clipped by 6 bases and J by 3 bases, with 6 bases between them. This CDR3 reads CASRGFYNSPLHF. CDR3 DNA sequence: TGTGCCAGCAGGGGCTTCTATAATTCACCCCTCCACTTT. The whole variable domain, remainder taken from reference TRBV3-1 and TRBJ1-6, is DTAVSQTPKYLVTQMGNDKSIKCEQNLGHDTMYWYKQDSKKFLKIMFSYNNKELIINETVPNRFSPKSPDKAHLNLHINSLELGDSAVYFCASRGFYNSPLHFGNGTRLTVT.

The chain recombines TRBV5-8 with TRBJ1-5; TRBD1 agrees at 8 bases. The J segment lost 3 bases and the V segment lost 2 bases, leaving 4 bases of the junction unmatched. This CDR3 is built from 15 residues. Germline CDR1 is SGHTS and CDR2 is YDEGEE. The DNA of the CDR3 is TGTGCCAGCAGCTTCGGGACAGGAAACAATCAGCCCCAGCATTTT. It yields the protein CASSFGTGNNQPQHF. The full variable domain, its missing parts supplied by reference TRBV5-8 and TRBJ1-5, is EAGVTQSPTHLIKTRGQQATLRCSPISGHTSVYWYQQALGLGLQFLLWYDEGEERNRGNFPPRFSGRQFPNYSSELNVNALELEDSALYLCASSFGTGNNQPQHFGDGTRLSIL.

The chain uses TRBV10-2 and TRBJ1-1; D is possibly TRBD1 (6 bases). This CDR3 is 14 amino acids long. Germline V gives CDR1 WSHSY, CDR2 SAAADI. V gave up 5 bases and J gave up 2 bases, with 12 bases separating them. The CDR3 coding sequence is TGCGCCAGCAGTTCAGGGGCCCGAAACACTGAAGCTTTCTTT. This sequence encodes CASSSGARNTEAFF.

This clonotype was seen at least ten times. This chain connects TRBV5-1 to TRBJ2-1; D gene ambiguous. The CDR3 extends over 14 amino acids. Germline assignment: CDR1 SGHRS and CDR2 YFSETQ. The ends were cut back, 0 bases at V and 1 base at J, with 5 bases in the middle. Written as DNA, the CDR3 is TGCGCCAGCAGCTTGGGGAAGTCCTACAATGAGCAGTTCTTC. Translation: CASSLGKSYNEQFF.

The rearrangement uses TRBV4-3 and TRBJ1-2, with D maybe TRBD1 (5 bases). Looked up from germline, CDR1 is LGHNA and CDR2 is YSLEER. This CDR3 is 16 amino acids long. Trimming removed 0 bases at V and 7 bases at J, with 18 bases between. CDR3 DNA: TGCGCCAGCAGCCAAGATCCATATGGGGCTGTTCGTGGCTACACCTTC. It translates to CASSQDPYGAVRGYTF.

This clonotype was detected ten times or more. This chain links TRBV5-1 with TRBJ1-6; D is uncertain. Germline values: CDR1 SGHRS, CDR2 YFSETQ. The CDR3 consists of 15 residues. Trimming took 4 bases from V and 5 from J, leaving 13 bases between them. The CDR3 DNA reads TGCGCCAGCAGCCCTCTGGGCTTCGATAATTCACCCCTCCACTTT. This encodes CASSPLGFDNSPLHF.

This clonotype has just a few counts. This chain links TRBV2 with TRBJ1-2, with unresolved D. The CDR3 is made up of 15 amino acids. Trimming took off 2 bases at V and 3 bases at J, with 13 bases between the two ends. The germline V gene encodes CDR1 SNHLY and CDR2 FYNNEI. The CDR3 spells CASSERKSLYYGYTF. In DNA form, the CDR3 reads TGTGCCAGCAGTGAACGGAAGTCTCTATACTATGGCTACACCTTC.

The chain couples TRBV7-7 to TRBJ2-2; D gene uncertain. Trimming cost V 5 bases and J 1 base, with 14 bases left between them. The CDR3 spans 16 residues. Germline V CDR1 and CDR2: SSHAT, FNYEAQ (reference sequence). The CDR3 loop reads CASSRGRMVNTGELFF. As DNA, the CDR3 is TGTGCCAGCAGCCGAGGCCGTATGGTGAACACCGGGGAGCTGTTTTTT.

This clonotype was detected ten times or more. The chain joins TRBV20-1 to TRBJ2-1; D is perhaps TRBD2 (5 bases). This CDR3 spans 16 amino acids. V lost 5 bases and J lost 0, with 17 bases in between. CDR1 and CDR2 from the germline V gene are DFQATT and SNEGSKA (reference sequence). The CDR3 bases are TGCAGTGCTCCCATGCCGGACTCGAGCTCCTACAATGAGCAGTTCTTC. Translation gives CSAPMPDSSSYNEQFF.

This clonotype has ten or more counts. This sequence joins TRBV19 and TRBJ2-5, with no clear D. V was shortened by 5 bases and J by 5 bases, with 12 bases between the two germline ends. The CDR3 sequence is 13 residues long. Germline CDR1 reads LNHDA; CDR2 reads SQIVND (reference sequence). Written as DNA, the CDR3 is TGTGCCAGTAGTCAGCGACATATGGAGACCCAGTACTTC. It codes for CASSQRHMETQYF.

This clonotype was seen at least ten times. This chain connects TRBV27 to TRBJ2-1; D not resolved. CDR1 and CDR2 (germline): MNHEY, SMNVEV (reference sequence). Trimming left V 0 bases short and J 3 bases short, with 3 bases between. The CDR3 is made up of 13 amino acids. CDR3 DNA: TGTGCCAGCAGTTTATCCAGCTACAATGAGCAGTTCTTC. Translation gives CASSLSSYNEQFF.

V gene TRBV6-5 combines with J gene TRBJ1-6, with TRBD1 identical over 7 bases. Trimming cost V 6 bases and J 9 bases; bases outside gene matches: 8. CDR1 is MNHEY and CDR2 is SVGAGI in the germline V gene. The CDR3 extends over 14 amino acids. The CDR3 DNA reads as TGTGCCAGCAGGCCAACAGGGGTAGGTTCACCCCTCCACTTT. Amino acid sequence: CASRPTGVGSPLHF.